This paragraph reports one T cell receptor (beta chain). Its specificity is unknown. The data stem from a study of siplizumab effects on memory and regulatory T cells. Overall study findings and caveats: Relative to controls at 26.9%, mappable alloreactive CD4+ clones exhibited a mean Treg-derived proportion of less than 70% with siplizumab. A minor fraction of alloreactive clones, and no more, mapped to unstimulated subsets. It seemed that naive T cells were more diverse than memory cells and were major contributors to the alloresponse.

The germline gives CDR1 SGHDN, CDR2 FVKESK. V lost 2 bases to trimming and J lost 3 bases; unmatched junction nucleotides: 7. CDR3 length equals 17 residues. Roughly 99,000 TCR templates were assayed per sample. Data came from immunoSEQ multiplex PCR; TCRdb stores just in-frame clones and leaves some out. The table shows around 94,000 clones, with around nine tenths occurring only once. The chain has TRBV14 and TRBJ2-2; 9 nucleotides match TRBD2. Specimen: CD4+ T cells sorted from blood. The sequence was collected from a human donor in good health. The CDR3 sequence: CASSQRFLAGYTGELFF. The CDR3 DNA reads TGTGCCAGCAGCCAACGGTTCCTAGCGGGGTACACCGGGGAGCTGTTTTTT.